The clone carrying this T cell receptor beta chain rates as medium-sized. The antigen remains unidentified. Per the germline V gene, CDR1 is SGHNT and CDR2 is YYREEE (reference sequence). Trimming removed 4 bases at V and 6 bases at J, with 16 bases between. The CDR3 has 14 residues. The data belong to a study of cytomegalovirus exposure and HLA in healthy donors. Whole-study results and caveats: As a later analysis showed, a missense DCLRE1C variant was linked to trimming of TCR beta V- and J-genes. Rarity characterized most TCR sequences, yet some public TCRs appeared in many donors. Some segments of the V type, notably TRBV6-2 and TRBV6-3, were excluded as indistinguishable.

In the PCR, 60 Vbeta and 13 Jbeta primers were used. Here immunoSEQ multiplex PCR was the method, and the copy in TCRdb shows in-frame clones only, minus some. The sample has about 99,000 clones; around 10% are singletons. V and J are TRBV5-4 and TRBJ1-2, with no clear D. This TCR was recovered from a man aged 40-55 years in good health and CMV-seropositive. The sample comprised PBMCs. In DNA, the CDR3 is TGTGCCAGCAGCCATACCCAGGTGGGTCATGGCTACACCTTC. Translating gives CASSHTQVGHGYTF.